These 23 T cell receptor beta chains share one sample of origin, sequenced in a study of blood T cell repertoires in COVID-19. Libraries were prepared by immunoSEQ multiplex PCR; TCRdb keeps only in-frame clonotypes and omits some of them. Of some 520,000 clones listed, approximately 89% are singletons. Input material: peripheral blood. These receptors originate from a man aged 18-30 years with COVID-19, enrolled during active disease.

This clone was counted once. The chain is built from TRBV11-3 and TRBJ2-5, with 10 positions matching TRBD2. V was pared by 1 base and J by 5 bases, with 7 bases of the junction left unmatched. Germline lookup yields CDR1 SGHNT and CDR2 YENEEA. This CDR3 spans 16 amino acids. CDR3 residues: CASSLGGTSVWETQYF. As DNA, the CDR3 is TGTGCCAGCAGCTTAGGCGGGACTAGCGTTTGGGAGACCCAGTACTTC.

The V gene is TRBV6-5, the J gene TRBJ2-1; 8 bases line up with TRBD2. J lost 7 bases, V lost 7 bases, and 6 bases had no gene match. CDR1 and CDR2 from the germline V gene are MNHEY and SVGAGI. CDR3 length equals 13 residues. CDR3 sequence: CASTGLAGNEQFF. In nucleotides, the CDR3 is TGTGCCAGCACCGGACTAGCTGGGAATGAGCAGTTCTTC.

The V call is TRBV12-3 or TRBV12-4, the J call TRBJ1-2; 9 nucleotides match TRBD1. This CDR3 is built from 13 residues. Germline trimming cut 6 bases from V and 8 bases from J; bases unmatched to any gene: 7. The chain's CDR3 is CASRPQGAGGYTF. CDR3 sequence (DNA): TGTGCCAGCAGACCACAGGGGGCGGGAGGCTACACCTTC.

This clone has a single count. The chain links TRBV30 to TRBJ2-2, with 12 bases that match TRBD1. V dropped 1 base and J dropped 7; count of bases not matched to a gene: 7. This CDR3 spans 16 amino acids. CDR1 is GTSNPN, CDR2 SVGIG, per germline (reference sequence). The CDR3 DNA reads as TGTGCCTGGAGTGAGGGGACAGGGGGCGGAGGCGGGGAGCTGTTTTTT. Its translation is CAWSEGTGGGGGELFF.

The chain has TRBV19 and TRBJ2-7, with TRBD2 as a possible D gene (6 bases). Trimming pared 2 bases from V and 5 bases from J, leaving 19 bases between. CDR3 size: 16 residues. Germline CDR1 and CDR2: LNHDA and SQIVND (reference sequence). The CDR3 sequence: CASSISAGGRIHEQYF. The CDR3 DNA follows: TGTGCCAGTAGTATATCAGCCGGGGGACGGATCCACGAGCAGTACTTC.

J is TRBJ2-2 and V is TRBV6-5; TRBD2 is a possible D gene (5 bases). From germline, CDR1 is MNHEY and CDR2 SVGAGI. The CDR3 is 13 residues long. V was trimmed by 7 bases and J by 7 bases, leaving 13 bases between them. CDR3 region: CASNSGRGGELFF. In DNA, the CDR3 is TGTGCCAGCAACTCCGGACGGGGCGGGGAGCTGTTTTTT.

This rearrangement joins TRBV28 to TRBJ2-7, with D possibly matching TRBD1 (7 bases). The CDR3 is 12 residues long. CDR1 is MDHEN and CDR2 is SYDVKM in the germline V gene. Trimming removed 11 bases from V and 2 bases from J, with 13 bases in between. Here the CDR3 DNA reads TGTGCCGTCCAGGGGGGAGCCTACGAGCAGTACTTC. It translates to CAVQGGAYEQYF.

This chain connects TRBV4-1 to TRBJ2-3; 8 bases agree with TRBD1. This CDR3 has 18 residues. The V gene's germline CDR1 is MGHRA and CDR2 YSYEKL. Trimming took 0 bases from V and 4 from J; bases not matched to a gene: 12. The DNA for the CDR3 is TGCGCCAGCAGCCAAGATTGGACGGACAGGGTTTTCCCAGATACGCAGTATTTT. Its translation is CASSQDWTDRVFPDTQYF.

Here the CDR3 DNA reads TGTGCCAGCAGCCAAGGGGCGGGGGATGGGTTTCAGCCCCAGCATTTT. This translates into CASSQGAGDGFQPQHF. This rearrangement joins TRBV3-1 (or the pseudogene TRBV3-2) to TRBJ1-5; TRBD1 might be the D (5 bases). CDR3 length: 16 amino acids. From germline, CDR1 is LGHDT and CDR2 YNNKEL (reference sequence). V lost 1 base, J lost 6 bases, and 16 bases lay in between.

V usage is TRBV15 and J usage is TRBJ2-1; 7 nucleotides match TRBD1. The CDR3 length is 16 residues. CDR1 and CDR2 from the germline V gene are LNHNV and YYDKDF (reference sequence). V gave up 0 bases and J gave up 6 bases; unmatched junction bases: 8. DNA of the CDR3: TGTGCCACCAGCAGAGATAAGTCAGGGGGTTTCAATGAGCAGTTCTTC. Its translation: CATSRDKSGGFNEQFF.

This clone was counted once. This chain uses TRBV29-1 with TRBJ2-5; 8 bases agree with TRBD1. This CDR3 comprises 11 residues. Germline loops: CDR1 SQVTM, CDR2 ANQGSEA. The V segment lost 5 bases and the J segment 5 bases; nucleotides outside the gene matches: 1. DNA of the CDR3: TGCAGCGTTCGACAGGGGGAGACCCAGTACTTC. Translating gives CSVRQGETQYF.

The gene calls are TRBV6-6 and TRBJ1-6, with 10 bases that match TRBD1. The germline CDR1 and CDR2 sequences are MNHNY and SVGAGI (reference sequence). V lost 3 bases to trimming and J lost 7 bases; unmatched junction nucleotides: 3. CDR3 length: 15 residues. The CDR3 region is CASSYRTGGNSPLHF. The CDR3, as DNA: TGTGCCAGCAGTTATCGGACAGGGGGGAATTCACCCCTCCACTTT.

The V call is TRBV2, the J call TRBJ2-1; 9 bases fit TRBD2. V lost 5 bases, J lost 10 bases, and 6 bases stayed unmatched. The germline V gene has CDR1 SNHLY and CDR2 FYNNEI. The CDR3 runs to 13 residues. This CDR3 reads CASSSYGLAEQFF. The DNA for the CDR3 is TGTGCCAGCAGTTCCTACGGACTAGCGGAGCAGTTCTTC.

For this clone: This sample includes further DNA sequences coding for the same CDR3. The chain's CDR3 is CASSLGPGGNQPQHF. CDR3 DNA sequence: TGCGCCAGCAGCTTGGGACCAGGGGGCAATCAGCCCCAGCATTTT. V and J are TRBV5-1 and TRBJ1-5; perhaps TRBD1 as D (6 bases). The CDR3 has 15 amino acids. Germline V CDR1 and CDR2: SGHRS, YFSETQ. V lost 0 bases to trimming and J lost 2 bases, with 9 bases between them.

The J gene is TRBJ1-2, the V gene TRBV9; D gene unclear. This CDR3 comprises 13 residues. The ends were cut back, 3 bases at V and 7 bases at J, with 13 bases in the middle. Per the germline V gene, CDR1 is SGDLS and CDR2 is YYNGEE. The CDR3 reads CASSGGGRAGYTF. CDR3 nucleotide sequence: TGTGCCAGCAGCGGAGGAGGTCGGGCTGGCTACACCTTC.

The chain links TRBV24-1 to TRBJ2-1; TRBD1 agrees at 7 bases. The CDR3 has 15 residues. Looked up from germline, CDR1 is KGHDR and CDR2 is SFDVKD. The J segment lost 5 bases and the V segment lost 3 bases, leaving 6 bases of the junction unmatched. The CDR3 nucleotides are TGTGCCACCAGTGATAGACAGGGCTTTGACAATGAGCAGTTCTTC. It encodes CATSDRQGFDNEQFF.

CDR3 sequence (DNA): TGTGGTACAGGGATTGCAACTAATGAAAAACTGTTTTTT. Its translation: CGTGIATNEKLFF. The chain employs TRBV28 and TRBJ1-4, with D tentatively TRBD1 (6 bases). The CDR3 consists of 13 residues. The germline V gene encodes CDR1 MDHEN and CDR2 SYDVKM.

This clone has only one observation. Here the CDR3 DNA reads TGTGCCAGCAGCTTCTTACCCGGACAGGAGCAGTACTTC. Protein sequence: CASSFLPGQEQYF. The gene calls are TRBV7-3 and TRBJ2-7, with D possibly matching TRBD1 (6 bases). V was pared by 3 bases and J by 7 bases, with 13 bases between. CDR1 is SGHTA, CDR2 FQGTGA, per germline. The CDR3 consists of 13 residues.

V is TRBV5-1 and J is TRBJ2-2; TRBD2 matches at 10 bases. The CDR3 sequence is 17 residues long. V trimming: 5 bases; J trimming: 1 base; junction bases outside the gene matches: 8. Germline-derived CDR1 and CDR2 are SGHRS and YFSETQ. The CDR3 here is CASRPGSGGMNTGELFF. CDR3 bases: TGCGCCAGCAGGCCGGGTAGCGGGGGGATGAACACCGGGGAGCTGTTTTTT.

The rearrangement joins TRBV6-1 to TRBJ1-5; weak D call: TRBD1 (5 bases). This CDR3 comprises 15 residues. Germline-derived CDR1 and CDR2 are MNHNS and SASEGT. Trimming took 2 bases from V and 1 from J, leaving 9 bases between them. CDR3: CASSEYGGSNQPQHF. The CDR3 DNA reads as TGTGCCAGCAGTGAATACGGGGGGAGCAATCAGCCCCAGCATTTT.

This clone was seen just once. The J gene is TRBJ2-7, the V gene TRBV19, with 8 positions matching TRBD1. Germline trimming cut 4 bases from V and 0 bases from J; bases unmatched to any gene: 2. Germline assignment: CDR1 LNHDA and CDR2 SQIVND (reference sequence). The CDR3 has 14 amino acids. The CDR3 DNA sequence: TGTGCCAGTAGTAGACAGGGGAGCTCCTACGAGCAGTACTTC. As protein: CASSRQGSSYEQYF.

The chain links TRBV4-1 to TRBJ1-1; 10 bases match TRBD1. The germline V gene has CDR1 MGHRA and CDR2 YSYEKL. This CDR3 comprises 14 residues. Unmatched junction bases numbered 4, after V lost 4 bases and J lost 5 bases. CDR3 sequence: CASSLGTGVTEAFF. DNA for the CDR3: TGCGCCAGCAGCCTCGGGACAGGGGTGACTGAAGCTTTCTTT.

This chain uses TRBV7-9 with TRBJ2-1; 9 bases are shared with TRBD1. Germline CDR1 and CDR2: SEHNR and FQNEAQ (reference sequence). This CDR3 spans 16 amino acids. The V gene end was trimmed by 4 bases and the J gene end by 8 bases; junction bases not matched to a gene: 12. The CDR3 sequence is CASSSKTGGDKDEQFF. CDR3 nucleotides: TGTGCCAGCAGCTCCAAGACAGGGGGGGATAAGGATGAGCAGTTCTTC.